This T cell receptor beta chain was recorded in a study of monozygotic twins with cystic fibrosis. Study details: Library input was 3 to 3.5 micrograms of fragmented DNA, with roughly 15 PCR cycles. General study results and limits: Monozygotic CF twins shared more identical nucleotide clonotypes than unrelated patients.

Points on this clone: Its antigen is currently unknown.

The assay was immunoSEQ multiplex PCR, and TCRdb's table has in-frame clones only and misses some. This table has some 15,000 clones, roughly 84% appearing once. Trimming took 3 bases from V and 4 from J, leaving 9 bases between them. The germline gives CDR1 KGHSH, CDR2 LQKENI. The CDR3 has 13 amino acids. The source material was blood. The clonotype was recovered from a boy between 5 and 17 years old with cystic fibrosis. The chain links TRBV18 to TRBJ1-2, with D unclear. CDR3 amino acids: CASSPATSYGYTF. The CDR3 DNA is TGTGCCAGCTCACCGGCCACTTCCTATGGCTACACCTTC.